Below, 11 T cell receptor beta chains from the same sample are listed, as sequenced in a study of OX40 agonist ivuxolimab in advanced cancers. TCRdb's copy holds only in-frame clones and misses some; the assay was immunoSEQ multiplex PCR. The table lists about 22,000 clones, nearly 90% of them singletons. The sequences come from CD4+ or CD8+ T cells sorted from blood, collected in a trial of the OX40 agonist ivuxolimab. Receptors originate from an adult with an advanced solid tumor such as melanoma, head and neck, liver or kidney cancer.

The genes are TRBV14 and TRBJ2-4; 8 nucleotides agree with TRBD1. Trimming removed 1 base from V and 9 bases from J; junction bases left unmatched: 8. The CDR3 loop spans 15 amino acids. The V gene's germline CDR1 is SGHDN and CDR2 FVKESK. CDR3 coding DNA: TGTGCCAGCAGCCAAGGGAACAGGGGGAGTAGCATTCAGTACTTC. Translation: CASSQGNRGSSIQYF.

The chain couples TRBV11-2 to TRBJ2-7, with TRBD2 matching over 10 bases. V was clipped by 5 bases and J by 6 bases; unmatched bases: 10. Germline CDR1 SGHAT, CDR2 FQNNGV. The CDR3 is 15 residues long. In nucleotides, the CDR3 is TGTGCCAGCAGCGCGCCTAGCGGGAGTACGGGCGAGCAGTACTTC. Translating it yields CASSAPSGSTGEQYF.

On this clone: A junction boundary mismatches the germline segment, possibly from a read error. CDR3 nucleotides: TGTGCCTGGAGAGGGTCCTCCGACGAGCAGTACTTC. Translated: CAWRGSSDEQYF. The rearrangement joins TRBV30 to TRBJ2-7; D is ambiguous. Germline loops: CDR1 GTSNPN, CDR2 SVGIG (reference sequence). The CDR3 has 12 residues.

J is TRBJ2-5 and V is TRBV6-6, with TRBD1 as a possible D gene (6 bases). CDR3 size: 15 residues. The germline gives CDR1 MNHNY, CDR2 SVGAGI (reference sequence). Trimming stripped 6 bases from V and 5 bases from J, with 19 bases between. CDR3 nucleotides: TGTGCCAGCAGCCTTCTTACAGGGTTGGGGGAGACCCAGTACTTC. This translates into CASSLLTGLGETQYF.

The V call is TRBV28, the J call TRBJ1-2; a weak D match, TRBD1 (6 bases). Germline CDR1 MDHEN, CDR2 SYDVKM. The CDR3 totals 17 residues. The V gene lost 6 bases and the J gene lost 7 bases, with 27 bases spanning the gap. The CDR3 coding sequence is TGTGCCAGCAGGCCCCCGGGGGCGATTCTCCCGTCAGGTGGCTACACCTTC. Protein sequence: CASRPPGAILPSGGYTF.

The chain is built from TRBV11-3 and TRBJ2-7; D not certain. Germline loops: CDR1 SGHNT, CDR2 YENEEA. The CDR3 covers 14 residues. The ends were cut back, 0 bases at V and 0 bases at J, with 6 bases in the middle. The CDR3 sequence: CASSLEVRSYEQYF. The CDR3 nucleotides read TGTGCCAGCAGCTTAGAGGTCCGCTCCTACGAGCAGTACTTC. The whole variable domain, filled in from reference TRBV11-3 and TRBJ2-7, reads EAGVVQSPRYKIIEKKQPVAFWCNPISGHNTLYWYLQNLGQGPELLIRYENEEAVDDSQLPKDRFSAERLKGVDSTLKIQPAELGDSAVYLCASSLEVRSYEQYFGPGTRLTVT.

The chain recombines TRBV19 with TRBJ2-1, with a weak D call TRBD1 (6 bases). V was clipped by 4 bases and J by 0 bases, with 10 bases between them. The V gene's germline CDR1 is LNHDA and CDR2 SQIVND (reference sequence). There are 15 residues in the CDR3. CDR3 bases: TGTGCCAGTAGTACTGACAGGAGCTCCTACAATGAGCAGTTCTTC. This translates into CASSTDRSSYNEQFF.

The chain employs TRBV19 and TRBJ2-2; D call uncertain. The ends were cut back, 5 bases at V and 4 bases at J, with 5 bases in the middle. Germline CDR1 reads LNHDA; CDR2 reads SQIVND (reference sequence). The CDR3 is 12 residues long. In nucleotides, the CDR3 is TGTGCCAGTAGTCACCTCACCGGGGAGCTGTTTTTT. The encoded protein is CASSHLTGELFF.

V gene TRBV7-8 combines with J gene TRBJ2-7; D perhaps matches TRBD1 (6 bases). The V gene's germline CDR1 is SGHVS and CDR2 FQNEAQ. The V gene lost 5 bases and the J gene lost 4 bases, with 15 bases spanning the gap. This CDR3 is 14 amino acids long. CDR3 DNA sequence: TGTGCCAGCAGCAGACTTAGGACAGCGTACGAGCAGTACTTC. Amino acid sequence: CASSRLRTAYEQYF.

The chain is built from TRBV12-5 and TRBJ2-5, with D tentatively TRBD2 (5 bases). V was pared by 6 bases and J by 2 bases, with 16 bases between. This CDR3 has 15 amino acids. Germline V gives CDR1 LGHNT, CDR2 FRNRAP. In nucleotides, the CDR3 is TGTGCTAGTGGCCCACCGGACTCCCCACAAGAGACCCAGTACTTC. It is translated as CASGPPDSPQETQYF. Looking up the rest from reference TRBV12-5 and TRBJ2-5 gives the full variable domain: DARVTQTPRHKVTEMGQEVTMRCQPILGHNTVFWYRQTMMQGLELLAYFRNRAPLDDSGMPKDRFSAEMPDATLATLKIQPSEPRDSAVYFCASGPPDSPQETQYFGPGTRLLVL.

The rearrangement joins TRBV19 to TRBJ2-1; possible D gene TRBD2, 5 bases. This CDR3 has 16 amino acids. Trimming shortened V by 4 bases and J by 5 bases, and 18 bases separated the two germline ends. Germline V gene data show CDR1 as LNHDA and CDR2 as SQIVND (reference sequence). Written as DNA, the CDR3 is TGTGCCAGTAGTAACCCCTGGACTGGCGGGCACAATGAGCAGTTCTTC. Its translation: CASSNPWTGGHNEQFF.